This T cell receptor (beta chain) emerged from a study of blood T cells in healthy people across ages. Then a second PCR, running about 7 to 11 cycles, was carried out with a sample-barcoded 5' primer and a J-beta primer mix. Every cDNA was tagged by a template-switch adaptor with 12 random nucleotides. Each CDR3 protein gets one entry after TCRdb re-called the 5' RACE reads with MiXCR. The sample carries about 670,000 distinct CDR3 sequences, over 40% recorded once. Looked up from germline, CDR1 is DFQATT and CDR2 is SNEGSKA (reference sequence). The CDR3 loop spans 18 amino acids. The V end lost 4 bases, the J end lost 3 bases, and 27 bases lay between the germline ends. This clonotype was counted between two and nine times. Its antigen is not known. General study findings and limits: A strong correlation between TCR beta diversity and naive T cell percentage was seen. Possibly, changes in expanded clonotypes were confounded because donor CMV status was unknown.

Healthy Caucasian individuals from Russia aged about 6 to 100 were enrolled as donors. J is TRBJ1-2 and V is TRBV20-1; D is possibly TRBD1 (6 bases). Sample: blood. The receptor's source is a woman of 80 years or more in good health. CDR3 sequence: CSATTPGHRQPPHYGYTF. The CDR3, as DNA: TGCAGTGCTACGACTCCGGGACACCGTCAACCCCCCCACTATGGCTACACCTTC.